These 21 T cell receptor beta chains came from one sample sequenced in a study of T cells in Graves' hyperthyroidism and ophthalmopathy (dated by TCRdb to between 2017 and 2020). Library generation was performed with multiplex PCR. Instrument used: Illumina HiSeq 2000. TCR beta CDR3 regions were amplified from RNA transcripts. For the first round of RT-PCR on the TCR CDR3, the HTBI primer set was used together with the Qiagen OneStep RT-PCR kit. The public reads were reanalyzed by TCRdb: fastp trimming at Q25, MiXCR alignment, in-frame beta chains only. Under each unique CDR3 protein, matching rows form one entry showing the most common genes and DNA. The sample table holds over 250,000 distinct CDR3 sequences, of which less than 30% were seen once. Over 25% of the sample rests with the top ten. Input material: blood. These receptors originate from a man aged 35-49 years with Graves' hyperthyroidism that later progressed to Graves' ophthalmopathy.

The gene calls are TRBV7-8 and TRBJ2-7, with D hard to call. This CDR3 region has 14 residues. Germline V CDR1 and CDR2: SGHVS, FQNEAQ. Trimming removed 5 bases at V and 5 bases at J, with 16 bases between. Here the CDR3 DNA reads TGTGCCAGCAGCCCGGTGGGCCTTACTGACGAGCAGTACTTC. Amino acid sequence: CASSPVGLTDEQYF. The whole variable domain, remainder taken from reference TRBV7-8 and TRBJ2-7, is GAGVSQSPRYKVAKRGQDVALRCDPISGHVSLFWYQQALGQGPEFLTYFQNEAQLDKSGLPSDRFFAERPEGSVSTLKIQRTQQEDSAVYLCASSPVGLTDEQYFGPGTRLTVT.

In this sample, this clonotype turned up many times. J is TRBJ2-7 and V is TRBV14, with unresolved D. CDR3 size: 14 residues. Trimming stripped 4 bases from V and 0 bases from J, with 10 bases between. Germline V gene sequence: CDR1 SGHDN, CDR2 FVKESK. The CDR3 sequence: CASSPQVGSYEQYF. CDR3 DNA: TGTGCCAGCAGCCCCCAGGTAGGCTCCTACGAGCAGTACTTC.

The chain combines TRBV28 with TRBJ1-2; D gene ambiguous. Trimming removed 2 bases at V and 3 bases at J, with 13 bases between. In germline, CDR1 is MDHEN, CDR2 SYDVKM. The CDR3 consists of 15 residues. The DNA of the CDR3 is TGTGCCAGCAGTTTAAGCTCAGGCTCATACTATGGCTACACCTTC. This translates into CASSLSSGSYYGYTF.

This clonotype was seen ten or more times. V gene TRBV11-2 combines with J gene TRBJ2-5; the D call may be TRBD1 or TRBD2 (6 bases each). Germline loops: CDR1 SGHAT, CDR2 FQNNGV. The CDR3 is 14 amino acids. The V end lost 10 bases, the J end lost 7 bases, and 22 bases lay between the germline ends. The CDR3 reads CATVGGAERVTQYF. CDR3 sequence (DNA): TGTGCCACCGTGGGGGGCGCCGAGCGTGTGACCCAGTACTTC.

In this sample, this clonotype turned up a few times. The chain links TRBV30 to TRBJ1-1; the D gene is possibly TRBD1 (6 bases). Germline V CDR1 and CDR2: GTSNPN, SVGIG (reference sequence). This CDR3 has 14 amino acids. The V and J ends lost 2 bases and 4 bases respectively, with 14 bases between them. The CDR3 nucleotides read TGTGCCTGGAGTCGGGACAATATCATCACTGAAGCTTTCTTT. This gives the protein CAWSRDNIITEAFF.

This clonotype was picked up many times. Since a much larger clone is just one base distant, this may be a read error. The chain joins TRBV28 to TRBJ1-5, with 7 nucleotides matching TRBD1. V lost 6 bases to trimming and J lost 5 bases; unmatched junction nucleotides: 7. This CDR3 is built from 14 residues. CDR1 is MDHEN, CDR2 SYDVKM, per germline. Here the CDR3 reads CASSLSQGDQPQHF. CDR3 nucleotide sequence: TGTGCCAGCAGCCTCTCTCAGGGGGATCAGCCCCAGCATTTT.

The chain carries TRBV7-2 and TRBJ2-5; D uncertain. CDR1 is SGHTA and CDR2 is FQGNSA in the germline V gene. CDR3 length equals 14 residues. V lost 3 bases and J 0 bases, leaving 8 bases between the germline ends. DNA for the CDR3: TGTGCCAGCAGCTTCGCCTCATACCAAGAGACCCAGTACTTC. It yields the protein CASSFASYQETQYF.

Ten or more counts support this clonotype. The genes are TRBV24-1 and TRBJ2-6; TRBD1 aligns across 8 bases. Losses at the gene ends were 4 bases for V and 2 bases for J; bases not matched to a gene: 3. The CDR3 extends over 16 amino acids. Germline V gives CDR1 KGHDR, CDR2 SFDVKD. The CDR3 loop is CATSDPGGPGANVLTF. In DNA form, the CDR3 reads TGTGCCACCAGTGACCCAGGGGGCCCTGGGGCCAACGTCCTGACTTTC.

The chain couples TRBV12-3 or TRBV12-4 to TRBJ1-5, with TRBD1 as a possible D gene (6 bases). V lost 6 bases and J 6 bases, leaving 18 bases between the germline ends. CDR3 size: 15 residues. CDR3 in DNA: TGTGCCAGCAGCCCTCCTGGGGGGCGCGGTCAGCCCCAGCATTTT. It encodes CASSPPGGRGQPQHF.

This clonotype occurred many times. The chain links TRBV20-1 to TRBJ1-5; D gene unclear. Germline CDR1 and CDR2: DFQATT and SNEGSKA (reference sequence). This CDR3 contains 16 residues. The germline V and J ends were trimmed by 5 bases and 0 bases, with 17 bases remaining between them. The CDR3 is CSAAGVTAYSNQPQHF. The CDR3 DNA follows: TGCAGTGCTGCCGGGGTTACGGCTTATAGCAATCAGCCCCAGCATTTT.

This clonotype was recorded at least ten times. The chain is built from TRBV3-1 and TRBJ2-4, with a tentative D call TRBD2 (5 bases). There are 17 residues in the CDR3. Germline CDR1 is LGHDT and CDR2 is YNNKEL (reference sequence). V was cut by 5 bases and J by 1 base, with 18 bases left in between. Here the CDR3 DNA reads TGTGCCAGCAGCGAAAGCGGCTGGAGGTCGGCCAAAAACATTCAGTACTTC. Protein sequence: CASSESGWRSAKNIQYF.

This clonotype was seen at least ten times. CDR3 DNA: TGTGCCAGCAGTATATCGGGCGCAGAACAAGAGACCCAGTACTTC. As protein: CASSISGAEQETQYF. The V gene is TRBV14, the J gene TRBJ2-5, with D unclear. This CDR3 has 15 residues. Germline V gives CDR1 SGHDN, CDR2 FVKESK. V was clipped by 6 bases and J by 2 bases, with 16 bases between them. Combining the CDR3 with reference TRBV14 and TRBJ2-5 gives the whole variable domain EAGVTQFPSHSVIEKGQTVTLRCDPISGHDNLYWYRRVMGKEIKFLLHFVKESKQDESGMPNNRFLAERTGGTYSTLKVQPAELEDSGVYFCASSISGAEQETQYFGPGTRLLVL.

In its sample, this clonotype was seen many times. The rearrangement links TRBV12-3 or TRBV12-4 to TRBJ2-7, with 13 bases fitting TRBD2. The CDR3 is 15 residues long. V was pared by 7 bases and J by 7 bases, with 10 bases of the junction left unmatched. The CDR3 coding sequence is TGTGCCAGCACCCTACTAGCGGGAGGGCCGGGGGAGCAGTACTTC. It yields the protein CASTLLAGGPGEQYF.

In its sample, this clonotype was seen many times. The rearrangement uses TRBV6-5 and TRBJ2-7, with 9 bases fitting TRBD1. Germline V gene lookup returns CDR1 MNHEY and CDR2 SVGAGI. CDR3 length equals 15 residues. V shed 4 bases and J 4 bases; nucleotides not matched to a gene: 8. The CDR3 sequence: CASSSGQGSFYEQYF. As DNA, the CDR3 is TGTGCCAGCAGTTCGGGACAGGGAAGTTTTTACGAGCAGTACTTC.

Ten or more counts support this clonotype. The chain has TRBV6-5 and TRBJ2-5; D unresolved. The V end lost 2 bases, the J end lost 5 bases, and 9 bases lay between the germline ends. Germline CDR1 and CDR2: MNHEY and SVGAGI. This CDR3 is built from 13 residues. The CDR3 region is CASSYVARETQYF. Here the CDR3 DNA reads TGTGCCAGCAGTTACGTGGCCCGGGAGACCCAGTACTTC.

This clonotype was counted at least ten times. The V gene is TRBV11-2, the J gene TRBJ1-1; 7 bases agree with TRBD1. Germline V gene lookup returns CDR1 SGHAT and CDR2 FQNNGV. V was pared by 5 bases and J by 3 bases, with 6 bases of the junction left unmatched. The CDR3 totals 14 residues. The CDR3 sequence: CASSQGGRHTEAFF. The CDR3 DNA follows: TGTGCCAGCAGCCAGGGGGGCAGACACACTGAAGCTTTCTTT.

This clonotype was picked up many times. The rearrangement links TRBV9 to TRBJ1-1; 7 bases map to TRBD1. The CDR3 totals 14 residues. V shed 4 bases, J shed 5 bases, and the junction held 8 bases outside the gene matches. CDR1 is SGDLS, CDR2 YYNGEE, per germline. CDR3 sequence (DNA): TGTGCCAGCAGCCCTCGACAGGGTGTGACTGAAGCTTTCTTT. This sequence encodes CASSPRQGVTEAFF.

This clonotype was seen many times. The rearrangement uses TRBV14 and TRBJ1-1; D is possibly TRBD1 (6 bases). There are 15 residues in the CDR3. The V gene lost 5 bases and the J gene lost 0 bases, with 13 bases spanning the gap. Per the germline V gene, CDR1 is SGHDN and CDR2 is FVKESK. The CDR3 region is CASSIGRTVNTEAFF. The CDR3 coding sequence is TGTGCCAGCAGCATCGGGAGGACAGTGAACACTGAAGCTTTCTTT.

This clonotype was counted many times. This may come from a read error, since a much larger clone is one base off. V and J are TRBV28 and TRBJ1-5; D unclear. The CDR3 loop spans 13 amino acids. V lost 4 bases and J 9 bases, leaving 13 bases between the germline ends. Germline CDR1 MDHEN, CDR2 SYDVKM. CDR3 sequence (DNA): TGTGCCAGCAGTTCCTTCGGAGGGAGGCCCCAGCATTTT. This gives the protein CASSSFGGRPQHF.

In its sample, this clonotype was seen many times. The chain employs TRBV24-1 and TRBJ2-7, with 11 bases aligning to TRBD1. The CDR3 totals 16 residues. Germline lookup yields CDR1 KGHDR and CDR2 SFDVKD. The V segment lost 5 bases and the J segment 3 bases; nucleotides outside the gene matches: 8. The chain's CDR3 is CATSGIGTGGGYEQYF. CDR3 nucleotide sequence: TGTGCCACCAGTGGAATCGGGACAGGGGGTGGCTACGAGCAGTACTTC.

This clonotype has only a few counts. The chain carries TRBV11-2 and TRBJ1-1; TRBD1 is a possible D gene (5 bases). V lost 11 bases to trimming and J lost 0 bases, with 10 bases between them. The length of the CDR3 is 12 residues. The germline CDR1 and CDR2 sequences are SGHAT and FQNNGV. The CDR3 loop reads CAWRGLNTEAFF. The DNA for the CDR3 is TGTGCCTGGCGGGGGTTGAACACTGAAGCTTTCTTT.